Below are 19 T cell receptor beta chains sequenced from a single sample in a study of T cells in Graves' hyperthyroidism and ophthalmopathy. Amplification of TCR beta CDR3 regions was performed using RNA transcripts as template. TCR CDR3 regions were first amplified by RT-PCR with HTBI primers. TCRdb re-derived calls from the multiplex PCR reads in MiXCR, one entry per CDR3 protein. Here the sample spans approximately 100,000 distinct CDR3 sequences, approximately 39% being singletons. Sequencing was carried out using peripheral blood or thyroid tissue (not recorded which). The receptors come from a woman in her twenties or thirties with Graves' hyperthyroidism.

The V and J genes are TRBV10-3 and TRBJ1-5, with 10 bases aligning to TRBD1. With 0 bases clipped from V and 6 bases from J, the junction kept 8 bases outside the gene matches. Germline V gene sequence: CDR1 ENHRY, CDR2 SYGVKD. The CDR3 loop spans 17 amino acids. CDR3 region: CAISESEDRGIGQPQHF. In DNA form, the CDR3 reads TGTGCCATCAGTGAGTCCGAGGACAGGGGGATTGGTCAGCCCCAGCATTTT.

As to this clonotype: The germline gene is not matched at one end of the junction; a read error may be the cause. This chain uses TRBV2 with TRBJ2-3, with 8 bases identical to TRBD2. This CDR3 is built from 16 residues. Germline CDR1 SNHLY, CDR2 FYNNEI. The CDR3 nucleotides read TGTGCCAGCAGCTCCCGGGGACTAGTGTCTGCAGACACGCAGTATTTT. It specifies CASSSRGLVSADTQYF.

In nucleotides, the CDR3 is TGTGCCAGCAGCGTAGGTCCAGCGCCTACCTACGAGCAGTACTTC. It encodes CASSVGPAPTYEQYF. The chain carries TRBV7-4 and TRBJ2-7; no definite D call. The CDR3 sequence is 15 residues long. V lost 5 bases to trimming and J lost 2 bases, with 16 bases between them. Germline CDR1 and CDR2: SGHVT and SQSDAQ.

This sequence joins TRBV15 and TRBJ1-1; D not certain. The length of the CDR3 is 15 residues. CDR1 LNHNV and CDR2 YYDKDF come from the germline V gene (reference sequence). V dropped 3 bases and J dropped 7 bases, with 18 bases sitting between them. The CDR3: CATSSPGWGGLEAFF. The CDR3 nucleotides read TGTGCCACCAGCAGCCCTGGGTGGGGAGGGCTTGAAGCTTTCTTT.

This clonotype was seen at least ten times. J is TRBJ1-1 and V is TRBV7-9; D is unclear. This CDR3 is 15 amino acids long. V lost 1 base, J lost 0 bases, and 9 bases lay in between. Germline CDR1 reads SEHNR; CDR2 reads FQNEAQ (reference sequence). CDR3: CASSLGRVLNTEAFF. The CDR3 DNA follows: TGTGCCAGCAGCTTAGGTAGGGTTCTGAACACTGAAGCTTTCTTT. Looking up the rest from reference TRBV7-9 and TRBJ1-1 gives the full variable domain: DTGVSQNPRHKITKRGQNVTFRCDPISEHNRLYWYRQTLGQGPEFLTYFQNEAQLEKSRLLSDRFSAERPKGSFSTLEIQRTEQGDSAMYLCASSLGRVLNTEAFFGQGTRLTVV.

At least ten counts were recorded for this clonotype. This chain joins TRBV5-1 and TRBJ2-7; 8 bases are shared with TRBD1. CDR1 SGHRS and CDR2 YFSETQ come from the germline V gene. The J segment lost 2 bases and the V segment lost 0 bases, leaving 10 bases of the junction unmatched. The CDR3 runs 17 residues. The DNA for the CDR3 is TGCGCCAGCAGCTTGGTGGCAGGGGGCCGGATTCCCTACGAGCAGTACTTC. Encoded protein: CASSLVAGGRIPYEQYF.

This clonotype was counted ten times or more. The chain carries TRBV5-8 and TRBJ1-2, with 7 bases fitting TRBD1. With 0 bases clipped from V and 6 bases from J, the junction kept 8 bases outside the gene matches. This CDR3 region has 15 residues. Germline values: CDR1 SGHTS, CDR2 YDEGEE. The CDR3 DNA sequence: TGTGCCAGCAGCTTGGTCAGACAGGGAAAGGATGGCTACACCTTC. This sequence encodes CASSLVRQGKDGYTF.

The CDR3 reads CASSLGTREQYF. For the CDR3, the DNA is TGTGCCAGCAGCTTAGGGACACGCGAGCAGTACTTC. The chain is built from TRBV7-2 and TRBJ2-7; weak D call: TRBD1 (5 bases). The CDR3 extends over 12 amino acids. Deletions cut 1 base from V and 6 bases from J, with 7 bases between. CDR1 and CDR2 (germline): SGHTA, FQGNSA.

This clonotype was seen repeatedly, ten times or more. CDR3 loop: CATGTASYEQYF. The CDR3 DNA reads as TGTGCCACCGGGACAGCCTCCTACGAGCAGTACTTC. The rearrangement links TRBV6-5 to TRBJ2-7; 7 bases match TRBD1. Germline trimming cut 10 bases from V and 0 bases from J; bases unmatched to any gene: 3. Germline V gene sequence: CDR1 MNHEY, CDR2 SVGAGI. The CDR3 loop spans 12 amino acids.

The chain joins TRBV6-1 to TRBJ2-5, with 9 nucleotides matching TRBD1. V lost 5 bases to trimming and J lost 9 bases; unmatched junction nucleotides: 10. Germline loops: CDR1 MNHNS, CDR2 SASEGT. The CDR3 length is 14 residues. DNA of the CDR3: TGTGCCAGCAGTTTTGACAGGGGGAATCAGCCCCAGTACTTC. Its translation: CASSFDRGNQPQYF.

This clonotype came up many times. The chain couples TRBV9 to TRBJ1-3; D is unclear. V gave up 0 bases and J gave up 9 bases, with 7 bases separating them. The CDR3 sequence is 12 residues long. CDR1 is SGDLS, CDR2 YYNGEE, per germline. The CDR3 region is CASSVDLGTIYF. CDR3 coding DNA: TGTGCCAGCAGCGTAGACCTGGGCACCATATATTTT. Filled out from reference TRBV9 and TRBJ1-3, the complete variable domain reads DSGVTQTPKHLITATGQRVTLRCSPRSGDLSVYWYQQSLDQGLQFLIQYYNGEERAKGNILERFSAQQFPDLHSELNLSSLELGDSALYFCASSVDLGTIYFGEGSWLTVV.

This chain joins TRBV2 and TRBJ2-1, with 12 bases lining up with TRBD2. The CDR3 runs to 15 residues. With V trimmed by 7 bases and J by 8 bases, 9 bases remained unmatched. CDR1 is SNHLY, CDR2 FYNNEI, per germline. CDR3 loop: CASTRLAGVIDEQFF. In nucleotides, the CDR3 is TGTGCCAGCACCCGACTAGCGGGAGTTATTGATGAGCAGTTCTTC.

This clonotype occurred many times. V usage is TRBV12-3 or TRBV12-4 and J usage is TRBJ2-7; TRBD2 might be the D (5 bases). V shed 8 bases and J shed 0 bases, with 8 bases lying between them. The CDR3 is made up of 12 amino acids. The CDR3: CASGDYSYEQYF. The CDR3, as DNA: TGTGCCAGCGGCGACTACTCCTACGAGCAGTACTTC.

This clonotype was counted at least ten times. This chain connects TRBV11-2 to TRBJ1-5; D is unresolved. Trimming left V 8 bases short and J 2 bases short, with 10 bases between. This CDR3 is built from 13 residues. The V gene's germline CDR1 is SGHAT and CDR2 FQNNGV. The CDR3 DNA reads TGTGCCAGCGCCTACGCGGGCAATCAGCCCCAGCATTTT. It codes for CASAYAGNQPQHF.

This clonotype was detected many times. The genes are TRBV7-2 and TRBJ1-6; 10 nucleotides line up with TRBD1. CDR3 length equals 15 residues. The ends lost 3 bases at V and 8 bases at J; junction bases unmatched: 4. From germline, CDR1 is SGHTA and CDR2 FQGNSA. The CDR3 bases are TGTGCCAGCAGCTTCAGACAGGGGGCAGATTCACCCCTCCACTTT. It specifies CASSFRQGADSPLHF.

This chain uses TRBV14 with TRBJ2-1; D gene unclear. Trimming stripped 3 bases from V and 9 bases from J, with 12 bases between. Germline V lookup: CDR1 SGHDN, CDR2 FVKESK. CDR3 length equals 13 residues. The CDR3 loop is CASSHMRLSEQFF. The CDR3 bases are TGTGCCAGCAGCCATATGAGGCTCAGTGAGCAGTTCTTC.

The table lists this clonotype with many counts. The chain uses TRBV7-2 and TRBJ1-4, with 7 bases matching TRBD1. CDR3 length: 15 residues. V shed 5 bases, J shed 10 bases, and the junction held 13 bases outside the gene matches. Per germline, CDR1 SGHTA and CDR2 FQGNSA. The CDR3 nucleotides read TGTGCCAGCAGCCTCCAGCAGGGGGTTGTGGGAAAACTGTTTTTT. Translation: CASSLQQGVVGKLFF. Full variable domain (remainder filled in from reference TRBV7-2 and TRBJ1-4): GAGVSQSPSNKVTEKGKDVELRCDPISGHTALYWYRQSLGQGLEFLIYFQGNSAPDKSGLPSDRFSAERTGGSVSTLTIQRTQQEDSAVYLCASSLQQGVVGKLFFGSGTQLSVL.

This sequence joins TRBV5-1 and TRBJ2-5, with 7 nucleotides matching TRBD1. The CDR3 is 13 residues long. Unmatched junction bases numbered 1, after V lost 3 bases and J lost 2 bases. From germline, CDR1 is SGHRS and CDR2 YFSETQ. The CDR3 DNA follows: TGCGCCAGCAGCTCGGGACAGCAAGAGACCCAGTACTTC. Translating gives CASSSGQQETQYF.

Many counts were recorded for this clonotype. This sequence joins TRBV5-5 and TRBJ1-1, with TRBD1 matching over 9 bases. CDR3 length: 16 amino acids. Unmatched junction bases numbered 7, after V lost 4 bases and J lost 0 bases. CDR1 is SGHKS, CDR2 YYEKEE, per germline (reference sequence). The CDR3 loop reads CASSPTGTGLNTEAFF. The CDR3 region has the DNA TGTGCCAGCAGCCCCACCGGGACAGGGTTGAACACTGAAGCTTTCTTT.